The 6 T cell receptor beta chains below were found in one sample sequenced in a study of T cells in Graves' hyperthyroidism and ophthalmopathy (dated by TCRdb to about 2019). The library was made by multiplex PCR. The sequencing machine was an Illumina HiSeq 2000. TCR beta CDR3 regions were amplified from RNA transcripts. The TCR CDR3 was subjected to a first round of RT-PCR using the HTBI primer set and the Qiagen OneStep RT-PCR kit. The raw public data were reprocessed by TCRdb itself: fastp quality trimming at Q25, MiXCR clonotype calling, in-frame beta chains only. For every CDR3 protein sequence, its rows merge into one entry that carries the most common genes and DNA. The sample profile shows hundreds of thousands of distinct CDR3 sequences; around 13% of them were found once. Of the sample, around 5.4% is held by the ten largest clones. Sample: blood. The receptors were gathered from a woman aged 25-40 years with Graves' hyperthyroidism that later progressed to Graves' ophthalmopathy.

This clonotype showed up just a few times. The V gene is TRBV27, the J gene TRBJ2-1; D is perhaps TRBD2 (6 bases). CDR1 and CDR2 from the germline V gene are MNHEY and SMNVEV (reference sequence). Trimming left V 7 bases short and J 8 bases short, with 15 bases between. This CDR3 spans 13 amino acids. The CDR3 DNA sequence: TGTGCCAGCACGACTAGGGCGTCCGATGAGCAGTTCTTC. Its protein is CASTTRASDEQFF.

This clonotype was counted between two and nine times. The J gene is TRBJ2-7, the V gene TRBV20-1; D gene ambiguous. This CDR3 comprises 13 residues. Germline V gene sequence: CDR1 DFQATT, CDR2 SNEGSKA (reference sequence). Trimming cost V 3 bases and J 0 bases, with 9 bases left between them. In DNA form, the CDR3 reads TGCAGTGCTAGCCGGTACAACTCCTACGAGCAGTACTTC. As protein: CSASRYNSYEQYF.

In this sample, this clonotype turned up many times. J is TRBJ1-1 and V is TRBV19, with 12 nucleotides matching TRBD1. The V and J ends lost 5 bases and 4 bases, in that order; junction bases with no gene match: 2. Germline assignment: CDR1 LNHDA and CDR2 SQIVND (reference sequence). The CDR3 length is 14 residues. The CDR3 DNA is TGTGCCAGTAGTGGGACAGGGGGCAGCACTGAAGCTTTCTTT. This codes for CASSGTGGSTEAFF.

In this sample, this clonotype turned up many times. The chain joins TRBV27 to TRBJ2-3; D perhaps matches TRBD2 (5 bases). The CDR3 has 18 amino acids. Per the germline V gene, CDR1 is MNHEY and CDR2 is SMNVEV (reference sequence). Trimming stripped 1 base from V and 3 bases from J, with 20 bases between. CDR3 sequence (DNA): TGTGCCAGCAGTTTATTCGGCATCCAGGACGGGATAACAGATACGCAGTATTTT. Its protein is CASSLFGIQDGITDTQYF.

The chain is built from TRBV7-2 and TRBJ2-7; 7 positions agree with TRBD1. Germline-derived CDR1 and CDR2 are SGHTA and FQGNSA. The ends lost 7 bases at V and 2 bases at J; junction bases unmatched: 8. The CDR3 runs to 14 residues. CDR3: CASTNRGATYEQYF. CDR3 bases: TGTGCCAGCACCAACAGGGGCGCCACCTACGAGCAGTACTTC.

As for this clonotype: A clone one base away is much larger, so this may be a read error. J is TRBJ2-7 and V is TRBV6-1; D is ambiguous. CDR1 and CDR2 (germline): MNHNS, SASEGT. The CDR3 is 13 residues long. The V and J ends lost 4 bases and 3 bases respectively, with 10 bases between them. The CDR3 is CASSVSDFYEQYF. CDR3 DNA sequence: TGTGCCAGCAGTGTCTCAGATTTCTACGAGCAGTACTTC.